This TCR beta chain was captured by sequencing in a study of blood T cells in healthy people across ages. Overall study findings and caveats: Researchers said unsorted PBMCs prevented a conclusive naive versus antigen-experienced comparison.

Next came a second PCR, run for 7 to 11 cycles, which used a sample-barcoded 5' primer along with a J-beta primer mix. TCRdb itself ran the 5' RACE reads through MiXCR, one entry per CDR3 protein. The repertoire has about 1 million distinct CDR3 sequences, 45% of them found once; the top ten carry around 18%. Comments on this clonotype: Its specificity is not known.

This CDR3 is built from 14 residues. Trimming stripped 5 bases from V and 2 bases from J, with 10 bases between. Germline CDR1 reads MNHEY; CDR2 reads SVGEGT. The chain has TRBV6-2 or TRBV6-3 and TRBJ2-1; D is uncertain. The receptor was isolated from a woman aged 60-75 years in good health. The sequencing input was blood. CDR3 amino acids: CASSPQRPYNEQFF. The DNA of the CDR3 is TGTGCCAGCAGTCCGCAGCGCCCCTACAATGAGCAGTTCTTC.